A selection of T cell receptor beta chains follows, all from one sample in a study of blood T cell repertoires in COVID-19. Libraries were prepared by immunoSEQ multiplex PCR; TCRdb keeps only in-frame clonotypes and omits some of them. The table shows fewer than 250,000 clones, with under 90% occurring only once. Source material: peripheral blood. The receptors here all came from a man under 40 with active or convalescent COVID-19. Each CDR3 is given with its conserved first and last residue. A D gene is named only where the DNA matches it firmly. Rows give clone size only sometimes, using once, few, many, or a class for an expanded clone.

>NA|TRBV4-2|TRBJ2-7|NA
TGTGCCAGCAGCCCCCAAACCCAAGGGCGGGTGTCGCGCGAGCAGTACTTC
CASSPQTQGRVSREQYF
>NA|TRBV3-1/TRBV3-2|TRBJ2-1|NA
TGTGCCAGCAGCCAAGTAATCTCGAGAACTGGTCACTCCTACAATGAGCAGTTCTTC
CASSQVISRTGHSYNEQFF
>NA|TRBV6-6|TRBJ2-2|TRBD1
TGTGCCAGCAGGCGGACAGGGCCCGGGGAGCTGTTTTTT
CASRRTGPGELFF
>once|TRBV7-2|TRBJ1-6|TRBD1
TGTGCCAGCAGCTCGTCAGGGGGGACCTATAATTCACCCCTCCACTTT
CASSSSGGTYNSPLHF
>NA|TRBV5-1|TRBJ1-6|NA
TGCGCCAGCAGCTTGGGAGGGTATAACAATTCACCCCTCCACTTT
CASSLGGYNNSPLHF
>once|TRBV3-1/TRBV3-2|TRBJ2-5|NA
TGTGCCAGCAGCCAAGACCCCAGACAGTCCCGGGTCCAAGAGACCCAGTACTTC
CASSQDPRQSRVQETQYF
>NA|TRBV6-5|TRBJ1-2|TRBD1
TGTGCCAGCAGCCTACTGGGGGACAGTCTCTATGGCTACACCTTC
CASSLLGDSLYGYTF
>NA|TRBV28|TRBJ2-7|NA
TGTGCCAGCAAAGGCTCTAGCTACGAGCAGTACTTC
CASKGSSYEQYF
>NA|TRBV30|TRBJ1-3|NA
TGTGCCTGGAGTGTAGCCGGAAACACCATATATTTT
CAWSVAGNTIYF
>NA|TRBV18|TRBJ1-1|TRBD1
TGTGCCAGCTCACCACTACACACGGGACAGGGGATCGTAGCTTTCTTT
CASSPLHTGQGIVAFF
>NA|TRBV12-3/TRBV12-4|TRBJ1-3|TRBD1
TGTGCCAGCAGTTTGCAGGGGGTAAACACCATATATTTT
CASSLQGVNTIYF
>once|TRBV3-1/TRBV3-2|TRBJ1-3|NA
TGTGCCAGCAGCCAGAGGGCTGGAAACACCATATATTTT
CASSQRAGNTIYF
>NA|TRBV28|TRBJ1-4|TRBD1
TGTGCCAGCATGGGACAGGTTAACGAAAAACTGTTTTTT
CASMGQVNEKLFF
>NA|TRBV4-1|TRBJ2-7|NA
TGCGCCAGCAGCCAAGAGGGCAGGCCGCGTATCTACGAGCAGTACTTC
CASSQEGRPRIYEQYF
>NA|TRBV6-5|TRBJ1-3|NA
TGTGCCAGCAGTTACTCGAGGCAAAGCTCTGGAAACACCATATATTTT
CASSYSRQSSGNTIYF
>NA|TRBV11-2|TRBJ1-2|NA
TGTGCCAGCAGCCCCCTACGGGGGGCGGGTGTGGACGGCTACACCTTC
CASSPLRGAGVDGYTF